These 14 T cell receptor beta chains came from one sample sequenced in a study of tumor and adjacent non-tumor tissue in lung cancer. The template was RNA from unsorted bulk tissue. A modified ARM-PCR protocol with three rounds of nested PCR amplified TCRbeta. TCRdb reprocessed the multiplex PCR reads via MiXCR and lists one record per CDR3 protein. The sample records roughly 93,000 distinct CDR3 sequences, about 66% being singletons. Input material: lung tumor tissue. The receptors come from a man aged 55 to 69 with non-small cell lung cancer.

Notes on this clonotype: A clone one base away is much larger, so this may be a read error. V gene TRBV20-1 combines with J gene TRBJ2-7; 7 bases agree with TRBD1. Losses at the gene ends were 1 base for V and 8 bases for J; bases not matched to a gene: 11. The CDR3 has 14 residues. Germline V gene data show CDR1 as DFQATT and CDR2 as SNEGSKA (reference sequence). CDR3 coding DNA: TGCAGTGCTAGAGGGGGACAGCGTCCCCACAAGCAGTACTTC. Translated, it gives CSARGGQRPHKQYF.

Comments on this clonotype: A much larger clonotype is one base distant, so this may be a read error. This chain joins TRBV27 and TRBJ2-5; 7 bases line up with TRBD1. Per the germline V gene, CDR1 is MNHEY and CDR2 is SMNVEV (reference sequence). The CDR3 has 16 residues. The CDR3 DNA reads as TGTGCCAGCAGTCCCCGGACAGGTAGTGACCAAGGGACCCAGTACTTC. Protein: CASSPRTGSDQGTQYF.

This clonotype was counted between two and nine times. A single base separates this from a much larger clone, so it may be a read error. The chain couples TRBV10-3 to TRBJ1-1, with D possibly being TRBD1 (5 bases). The germline CDR1 and CDR2 sequences are ENHRY and SYGVKD. The CDR3 runs to 13 residues. The CDR3 DNA sequence: TGTACCATCAGAAGCGACAGAGACCTTGAAGCTTTCTTT. This translates into CTIRSDRDLEAFF.

Points on this clonotype: A single base separates this from a much larger clone, so it may be a read error. This rearrangement joins TRBV20-1 to TRBJ1-2, with TRBD1 matching over 10 bases. The CDR3 spans 16 residues. Germline CDR1 DFQATT, CDR2 SNEGSKA (reference sequence). CDR3 DNA: TGCAGTGCTAGAATCCACCCGGAGGGGACAGGGGAGGGCTGCACCTTC. Its protein is CSARIHPEGTGEGCTF.

With respect to this clonotype: A much larger clone lies one base from this, so it may be a read error. The chain combines TRBV20-1 with TRBJ1-1; D gene uncertain. Deletions cut 1 base from V and 4 bases from J, with 13 bases between. The CDR3 totals 14 residues. Looked up from germline, CDR1 is DFQATT and CDR2 is SNEGSKA (reference sequence). CDR3 coding DNA: TGCAGTGCTAGAGGGGTTTTAGCGAGCACTGAAGCTTTCTTT. The encoded protein is CSARGVLASTEAFF.

This clonotype was detected once. The CDR3 end shows no conserved phenylalanine or tryptophan, and so a read error is likely. This chain joins TRBV11-3 and TRBJ2-5; tentatively, D is TRBD1 or TRBD2 (5 bases each). The germline gives CDR1 SGHNT, CDR2 YENEEA. The CDR3 extends over 14 amino acids. Here the CDR3 reads CTSSPQGGDETQYS. CDR3 DNA sequence: TGTACCAGCAGCCCCCAAGGTGGGGACGAGACCCAGTACTCC.

Concerning this clonotype itself: The junction does not match germline at one end; this may be a read error. V and J are TRBV6-6 and TRBJ2-3, with D possibly TRBD1 on 5 matching bases. Germline loops: CDR1 MNHNY, CDR2 SVGAGI (reference sequence). The CDR3 has 17 amino acids. The DNA of the CDR3 is TGTGCCAGCAGTTACGGGGATGACAGTTTCTACACAAATACGCAATATTTT. This encodes CASSYGDDSFYTNTQYF.

The chain links TRBV5-4 to TRBJ2-5, with D perhaps matching TRBD1 or TRBD2 (7 bases each). Per germline, CDR1 SGHNT and CDR2 YYREEE (reference sequence). CDR3 length equals 15 residues. Trimming cost V 1 base and J 4 bases, with 14 bases left between them. The CDR3: CASSLYQGEGETQYF. CDR3 nucleotides: TGTGCCAGCAGCTTGTATCAGGGGGAGGGAGAGACCCAGTACTTC.

This clonotype was counted at least ten times. The rearrangement joins TRBV20-1 to TRBJ2-7, with 11 bases lining up with TRBD2. Germline V gene lookup returns CDR1 DFQATT and CDR2 SNEGSKA (reference sequence). The length of the CDR3 is 14 residues. V lost 6 bases to trimming and J lost 5 bases; unmatched junction nucleotides: 9. DNA of the CDR3: TGCAGTGCGGATTCTCCGGGACTAGCGGACGAGCAGTACTTC. It codes for CSADSPGLADEQYF.

With regard to this clonotype: One end of the junction varies from germline; a read error may be responsible. The V and J genes are TRBV6-6 and TRBJ1-5; D remains unclear. CDR1 and CDR2 (germline): MNHNY, SVGAGI (reference sequence). This CDR3 comprises 17 residues. The CDR3 DNA sequence: TGTGCCAGCAGGCCCCGGATCACGGCATTTGGCAATCAGCCCCAGCACTTT. As protein: CASRPRITAFGNQPQHF.

With respect to this clonotype: A read error may explain this, as a much larger clone is one base away. J is TRBJ2-1 and V is TRBV19; possible D gene TRBD2, 5 bases. CDR1 and CDR2 from the germline V gene are LNHDA and SQIVND (reference sequence). The V and J ends lost 7 bases and 4 bases respectively, with 17 bases between them. This CDR3 region has 15 residues. The CDR3 loop is CASNTSRTEYNEQFF. The DNA of the CDR3 is TGTGCCAGTAATACCTCTCGGACTGAGTACAATGAGCAGTTCTTC. Full variable domain (outside the CDR3, taken from reference TRBV19 and TRBJ2-1): DGGITQSPKYLFRKEGQNVTLSCEQNLNHDAMYWYRQDPGQGLRLIYYSQIVNDFQKGDIAEGYSVSREKKESFPLTVTSAQKNPTAFYLCASNTSRTEYNEQFFGPGTRLTVL.

As to this clonotype: The CDR3 does not close with the conserved phenylalanine or tryptophan, likely indicating a read error. No DNA is shown, since the ends of the CDR3 on it are uncertain; the CDR3 is the one TCRdb lists. The chain couples TRBV6-5 to TRBJ1-1. Ends included, the CDR3 has 12 residues. CDR1 is MNHEY, CDR2 SVGAGI, per germline. The CDR3 loop is CASSYGESEALI.

On this clonotype itself: At one boundary the junction diverges from the germline segment, which might be a read error. This sequence joins TRBV12-3 or TRBV12-4 and TRBJ2-5; TRBD1 agrees at 7 bases. This CDR3 contains 15 residues. The CDR3 DNA is TGTACCAGCAGTTTGGGATGGAGACAGGGAAAGACCCAATACTTC. Translated: CTSSLGWRQGKTQYF.

The rearrangement links TRBV20-1 to TRBJ2-2; D gene unclear. The CDR3 consists of 14 residues. V lost 2 bases, J lost 4 bases, and 11 bases lay in between. Germline V gene data show CDR1 as DFQATT and CDR2 as SNEGSKA (reference sequence). CDR3 bases: TGCAGTGCTAGAACGGATCGAGGCACCGGGGAGCTGTTTTTT. The encoded protein is CSARTDRGTGELFF.